This T cell receptor (beta chain) was sequenced for a study of OX40 agonist ivuxolimab in advanced cancers. TCRdb's table, derived via immunoSEQ multiplex PCR, lists solely in-frame clones and lacks some. The data show 60,000 to 80,000 clones, 84% seen once. The input for sequencing was CD4+ or CD8+ T cells sorted from blood, taken in a trial of the OX40 agonist ivuxolimab. The receptor was isolated from an adult with an advanced solid tumor such as melanoma, head and neck, liver or kidney cancer.

CDR3 DNA sequence: TGCAGCGTTCTGGCTGGAGCGGGAGGTGCCGGAGGGGAGCTGTTTTTT. Translating it yields CSVLAGAGGAGGELFF. The chain combines TRBV29-1 with TRBJ2-2; 9 nucleotides align to TRBD2. The length of the CDR3 is 16 residues. V lost 5 bases, J lost 8 bases, and 15 bases stayed unmatched. The V gene's germline CDR1 is SQVTM and CDR2 ANQGSEA.